This T cell receptor (beta chain) was sequenced for a study of PD-1 blockade in classical Hodgkin lymphoma. Time point meaning: cycle 4 day 1 (C4D1), after five to seven weeks of nivolumab. Relapses following autologous stem cell transplantation were seen in all patients, with brentuximab vedotin exposure varying. Study-wide findings and caveats: Possibly reflecting disease activity or prior therapy, repertoire differences have causes that remain undefined. Patients with an early start, nivolumab under 1 year after ASCT, were excluded.

About this clone: Its antigen is undetermined.

Here immunoSEQ multiplex PCR was the method, and the copy in TCRdb shows in-frame clones only, minus some. The sample carries some 96,000 clones, roughly 91% recorded once. Here the sequenced sample was peripheral blood mononuclear cells (PBMCs), taken before the fourth cycle of nivolumab. The clonotype was recovered from a human donor with classical Hodgkin lymphoma.

CDR3 coding DNA: TGTGCCAGCACGTTTACTAATGAAAAACTGTTTTTT. Protein: CASTFTNEKLFF. The rearrangement links TRBV6-6 to TRBJ1-4, with unresolved D. The germline V gene encodes CDR1 MNHNY and CDR2 SVGAGI (reference sequence). This CDR3 has 12 residues. The ends were cut back, 7 bases at V and 2 bases at J, with 5 bases in the middle.